Following are 16 T cell receptor beta chains from one sample sequenced in a study of monozygotic twins with inflammatory bowel disease. TCRdb derives one entry per CDR3 protein from the 5' RACE reads, leaving out DNA. The sample has approximately 420,000 distinct CDR3 sequences, and its top ten clones hold around 2.4%. The sequenced material came from blood. The origin of the receptors is a human donor with ulcerative colitis or Crohn's disease, or a healthy co-twin of an affected twin (not recorded which).

The CDR3 sequence: CSAEGLADYEQYF. The chain couples TRBV20-1 to TRBJ2-7; TCRdb gives TRBD2 as the D gene, but with no DNA this cannot be confirmed. This CDR3 contains 13 residues. From germline, CDR1 is DFQATT and CDR2 SNEGSKA (reference sequence).

The rearrangement links TRBV5-1 to TRBJ1-2; TCRdb gives TRBD1 as the D gene, but with no DNA this cannot be confirmed. This CDR3 is 15 amino acids long. Germline lookup yields CDR1 SGHRS and CDR2 YFSETQ. This CDR3 reads CASSLGRQGTYGYTF.

The chain employs TRBV19 and TRBJ2-7. The CDR3 contains 14 residues. The V gene's germline CDR1 is LNHDA and CDR2 SQIVND (reference sequence). This CDR3 is CASSIYHREYEQYF.

The chain carries TRBV7-9 and TRBJ2-2; TCRdb lists TRBD1, though no DNA is available to test this call. This CDR3 is 15 amino acids long. The germline V gene has CDR1 SEHNR and CDR2 FQNEAQ (reference sequence). This chain's CDR3 is CASSFGTAGAGELFF.

This rearrangement joins TRBV30 to TRBJ2-3. The CDR3 consists of 13 residues. Germline V lookup: CDR1 GTSNPN, CDR2 SVGIG (reference sequence). Here the CDR3 reads CAGDRGNGDTQYF.

The chain has TRBV25-1 and TRBJ2-3; there is no DNA to check the TCRdb D call of TRBD1. The CDR3 spans 13 residues. Per the germline V gene, CDR1 is MGHDK and CDR2 is SYGVNS. The CDR3 here is CASSHTGAYTQYF.

The chain recombines TRBV6-1 with TRBJ1-1. Germline V lookup: CDR1 MNHNS, CDR2 SASEGT. The CDR3 runs 17 residues. This chain's CDR3 is CASSPLLPRVPARGAFF.

This chain joins TRBV7-9 and TRBJ2-3; TCRdb's D call, TRBD1, is unchecked because there is no DNA. In germline, CDR1 is SEHNR, CDR2 FQNEAQ (reference sequence). The CDR3 is 16 residues long. CDR3 loop: CASSRAGGLSGDTQYF.

The CDR3 spells CASSQVAEPTGGYTF. The genes are TRBV3-1 and TRBJ1-2. The germline CDR1 and CDR2 sequences are LGHDT and YNNKEL (reference sequence). The CDR3 runs to 15 residues.

The chain couples TRBV5-4 to TRBJ2-7; there is no DNA to check the TCRdb D call of TRBD1. The CDR3 runs 13 residues. The V gene's germline CDR1 is SGHNT and CDR2 YYREEE (reference sequence). This chain's CDR3 is CASSAQGVYEQYF.

The CDR3 loop reads CASSERQGVTYGYTF. This rearrangement joins TRBV5-1 to TRBJ1-2; absent DNA, TCRdb's TRBD1 call cannot be checked. There are 15 residues in the CDR3. Per germline, CDR1 SGHRS and CDR2 YFSETQ.

The chain is built from TRBV7-8 and TRBJ2-1; TCRdb selects TRBD1, and the lack of DNA leaves this call unchecked. CDR1 is SGHVS, CDR2 FQNEAQ, per germline. The CDR3 covers 17 residues. This CDR3 reads CASSPTRGASSFHEQFF.

The V and J genes are TRBV6-1 and TRBJ1-2; the D call of TRBD1 rests on TCRdb alone, since no DNA is present to check it. The V gene's germline CDR1 is MNHNS and CDR2 SASEGT. The CDR3 length is 14 residues. This CDR3 is CASSPDSSAYGYTF.

The genes are TRBV10-3 and TRBJ2-1; TCRdb's D call of TRBD2 is untestable without DNA. The germline V gene encodes CDR1 ENHRY and CDR2 SYGVKD. The CDR3 loop spans 18 amino acids. The CDR3: CAISGARTSAKGGNEQFF.

The chain uses TRBV2 and TRBJ2-5; checking the TCRdb D call of TRBD2 is not possible without DNA. Per the germline V gene, CDR1 is SNHLY and CDR2 is FYNNEI. There are 13 residues in the CDR3. CDR3 amino acids: CASRRGLGETQYF.

This chain connects TRBV20-1 to TRBJ2-5; the TCRdb call, TRBD2, lacks DNA for checking. Germline assignment: CDR1 DFQATT and CDR2 SNEGSKA (reference sequence). This CDR3 is 15 amino acids long. The CDR3 is CSASKGTSGKETQYF.